These 2 T cell receptor beta chains originate from one sample sequenced in a study of cytomegalovirus exposure and HLA in healthy donors. 60 Vbeta and 13 Jbeta primers were used in PCR. Sequencing was performed with immunoSEQ multiplex PCR; in TCRdb, only in-frame clones are kept and a portion is missing. The sample has about 96,000 clones; approximately 75% are singletons. The sequencing sample was made of PBMCs. The receptors were gathered from a woman aged 70-85 years in good health and CMV-seropositive.

The chain employs TRBV20-1 and TRBJ2-7; maybe TRBD2 (6 bases). The CDR3 spans 11 residues. CDR1 is DFQATT, CDR2 SNEGSKA, per germline (reference sequence). V lost 4 bases and J lost 4, with 8 bases in between. This CDR3 is CSATGEYEQYF. DNA of the CDR3: TGCAGTGCTACGGGAGAGTACGAGCAGTACTTC.

This rearrangement joins TRBV30 to TRBJ2-1, with TRBD2 matching over 15 bases. Germline trimming cut 7 bases from V and 3 bases from J; bases unmatched to any gene: 7. Germline loops: CDR1 GTSNPN, CDR2 SVGIG (reference sequence). There are 16 residues in the CDR3. This CDR3 is CASGTSGRTGYNEQFF. In DNA, the CDR3 is TGTGCCTCCGGGACTAGCGGGAGGACTGGCTACAATGAGCAGTTCTTC.